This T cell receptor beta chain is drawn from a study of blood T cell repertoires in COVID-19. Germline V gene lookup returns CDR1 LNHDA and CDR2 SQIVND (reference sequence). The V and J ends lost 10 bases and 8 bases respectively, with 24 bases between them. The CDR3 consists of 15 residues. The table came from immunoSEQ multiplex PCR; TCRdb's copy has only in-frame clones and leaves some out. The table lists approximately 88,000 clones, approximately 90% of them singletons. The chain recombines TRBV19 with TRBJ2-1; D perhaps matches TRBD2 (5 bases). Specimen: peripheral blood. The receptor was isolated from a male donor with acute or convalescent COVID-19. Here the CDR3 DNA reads TGTGCCACCCGTACTCTGGGGAGCGCCTCGGATGAGCAGTTCTTC. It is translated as CATRTLGSASDEQFF.